Below are 24 T cell receptor beta chains sequenced from a single sample in a study of T cell repertoires in cytomegalovirus infection (dated by TCRdb to about 2019). TCRdb names Illumina HiSeq 1500 as the instrument used. TCRdb redid the processing of the public reads, applying fastp at Q25 and MiXCR, and retained in-frame beta chains. One record per CDR3 amino acid sequence lists the most common genes and DNA. The sample profile shows more than 400,000 distinct CDR3 sequences; approximately 25% of them were found once. The top ten hold roughly an eighth of the sample. Sequencing was performed on PBMCs. These receptors were obtained from a human donor in good health (CMV status not recorded). Some clones in this sample may be carry-over from other donors' samples.

This clonotype occurred once. CDR3 loop: CSASRGSSGNTIYF. CDR3 coding DNA: TGCAGTGCTAGCAGGGGAAGCTCTGGAAACACCATATATTTT. V gene TRBV20-1 combines with J gene TRBJ1-3, with D possibly being TRBD1 (6 bases). The ends were cut back, 3 bases at V and 0 bases at J, with 9 bases in the middle. There are 14 residues in the CDR3. The germline gives CDR1 DFQATT, CDR2 SNEGSKA (reference sequence).

This clonotype has more than one count but fewer than ten. In nucleotides, the CDR3 is TGTGCCAGCAGCCAAAACAGGGGGCACGGCTATGGCTACACCTTC. The encoded protein is CASSQNRGHGYGYTF. The chain carries TRBV11-2 and TRBJ1-2, with 9 nucleotides matching TRBD1. The CDR3 contains 15 residues. The V and J ends lost 5 bases and 4 bases, in that order; junction bases with no gene match: 8. Germline V gene sequence: CDR1 SGHAT, CDR2 FQNNGV.

This clonotype appeared a few times. The gene calls are TRBV20-1 and TRBJ2-7, with a weak D call TRBD1 (5 bases). CDR1 is DFQATT and CDR2 is SNEGSKA in the germline V gene (reference sequence). Deletions cut 2 bases from V and 3 bases from J, with 14 bases between. This CDR3 has 14 residues. The DNA of the CDR3 is TGCAGTGCTAGACCGGCCGACAGTTTCTACGAGCAGTACTTC. This codes for CSARPADSFYEQYF.

This clonotype appeared a few times. The V and J genes are TRBV7-9 and TRBJ1-4; D is perhaps TRBD1 (5 bases). V lost 5 bases and J lost 8, with 15 bases in between. There are 14 residues in the CDR3. The germline V gene encodes CDR1 SEHNR and CDR2 FQNEAQ (reference sequence). In nucleotides, the CDR3 is TGTGCCAGCAGCCCTGGGGGGGACTGGGAAAAACTGTTTTTT. It specifies CASSPGGDWEKLFF.

This chain joins TRBV6-4 and TRBJ2-1, with D perhaps TRBD2 (5 bases). The V and J ends lost 5 bases and 0 bases respectively, with 11 bases between them. The CDR3 contains 15 residues. Germline V gene lookup returns CDR1 MRHNA and CDR2 SNTAGT. The CDR3: CASSQIASSYNEQFF. CDR3 bases: TGTGCCAGCAGTCAGATAGCGAGCTCCTACAATGAGCAGTTCTTC.

This clonotype was seen a few times. The chain combines TRBV20-1 with TRBJ2-1, with D tentatively TRBD1 (6 bases). Between the trimmed V and J ends, which lost 5 bases and 4 bases, there was a span of 15 bases. Per the germline V gene, CDR1 is DFQATT and CDR2 is SNEGSKA (reference sequence). The CDR3 is made up of 14 amino acids. The CDR3 bases are TGCAGTGCTCGACGATTACAGGGTTACAATGAGCAGTTCTTC. This codes for CSARRLQGYNEQFF.

The rearrangement joins TRBV6-2 or TRBV6-3 to TRBJ2-1, with D possibly being TRBD2 (5 bases). This CDR3 contains 17 residues. With 0 bases removed from V and 0 bases from J, the gap between germline ends came to 12 bases. CDR1 is MNHEY, CDR2 SVGEGT, per germline. The CDR3 coding sequence is TGTGCCAGCAGTTACTCGAAGGACTCGAGCTCCTACAATGAGCAGTTCTTC. This gives the protein CASSYSKDSSSYNEQFF.

V is TRBV7-2 and J is TRBJ2-4, with D tentatively TRBD1 (6 bases). Trimming pared 5 bases from V and 7 bases from J, leaving 15 bases between. Germline CDR1 is SGHTA and CDR2 is FQGNSA. The length of the CDR3 is 14 residues. DNA of the CDR3: TGTGCCAGCAGCAGCGGACAGCCGGTCAACATTCAGTACTTC. It specifies CASSSGQPVNIQYF.

The chain joins TRBV5-1 to TRBJ2-3, with no clear D. The CDR3 has 12 amino acids. Germline V gene data show CDR1 as SGHRS and CDR2 as YFSETQ. Trimming cost V 9 bases and J 1 base, with 9 bases left between them. CDR3 sequence reads: CATPPGTDTQYF. The CDR3 DNA reads as TGCGCCACCCCTCCGGGCACAGATACGCAGTATTTT.

The chain links TRBV27 to TRBJ2-1, with D tentatively TRBD1 or TRBD2 (5 bases each). The V gene's germline CDR1 is MNHEY and CDR2 SMNVEV (reference sequence). CDR3 length: 14 residues. V was cut by 5 bases and J by 8 bases, with 16 bases left in between. DNA of the CDR3: TGTGCCAGCAGTCCGCGTCGGGGCCGGGATGAGCAGTTCTTC. It codes for CASSPRRGRDEQFF.

A few counts support this clonotype. The chain has TRBV20-1 and TRBJ2-2; D may be TRBD1 or TRBD2 (5 bases each). The ends were cut back, 1 base at V and 5 bases at J, with 14 bases in the middle. CDR1 and CDR2 (germline): DFQATT, SNEGSKA (reference sequence). The CDR3 length is 15 residues. CDR3 amino acids: CSARALGVETGELFF. CDR3 nucleotide sequence: TGCAGTGCTAGAGCTTTGGGGGTAGAGACCGGGGAGCTGTTTTTT.

The chain carries TRBV28 and TRBJ2-1; no reliable D call. The CDR3 contains 15 residues. Germline V gives CDR1 MDHEN, CDR2 SYDVKM. V was clipped by 5 bases and J by 4 bases, with 15 bases between them. Here the CDR3 reads CASSLSSPRYNEQFF. CDR3 bases: TGTGCCAGCAGTCTGTCTTCGCCCAGGTACAATGAGCAGTTCTTC.

In this sample, this clonotype turned up many times. The V call is TRBV7-2, the J call TRBJ2-5, with 12 bases aligning to TRBD2. CDR3 size: 15 residues. Unmatched junction bases numbered 8, after V lost 7 bases and J lost 5 bases. Germline loops: CDR1 SGHTA, CDR2 FQGNSA. In DNA, the CDR3 is TGTGCCAGCAAACGACTAGCGGGAGAAGTGGAGACCCAGTACTTC. Translation: CASKRLAGEVETQYF.

V gene TRBV11-2 combines with J gene TRBJ2-1; 7 positions match TRBD2. From germline, CDR1 is SGHAT and CDR2 FQNNGV. The CDR3 contains 19 residues. V trimming: 1 base; J trimming: 7 bases; junction bases outside the gene matches: 19. In nucleotides, the CDR3 is TGTGCCAGCAGCTTAGGGGGGAGGGGAGGGAGGGCCCCTGGAAATGAGCAGTTCTTC. Its protein product is CASSLGGRGGRAPGNEQFF.

This chain uses TRBV28 with TRBJ2-5; D unclear. The length of the CDR3 is 16 residues. The V gene's germline CDR1 is MDHEN and CDR2 SYDVKM. With 5 bases removed from V and 0 bases from J, the gap between germline ends came to 16 bases. The CDR3 loop reads CASSPQARAYQETQYF. DNA for the CDR3: TGTGCCAGCAGTCCCCAGGCGAGAGCCTACCAAGAGACCCAGTACTTC.

This clonotype was recorded a few times. This rearrangement joins TRBV7-9 to TRBJ2-3; a possible D gene is TRBD2 (7 bases). Trimming shortened V by 5 bases and J by 6 bases, and 15 bases separated the two germline ends. Per the germline V gene, CDR1 is SEHNR and CDR2 is FQNEAQ (reference sequence). The CDR3 is 14 residues long. Here the CDR3 DNA reads TGTGCCAGCAGCACAGGGACCGGGAGGGATACGCAGTATTTT. Amino acid sequence: CASSTGTGRDTQYF.

This clonotype occurred a few times. This chain connects TRBV12-3 or TRBV12-4 to TRBJ2-3, with 9 bases fitting TRBD1. J lost 4 bases, V lost 4 bases, and 18 bases had no gene match. This CDR3 comprises 19 residues. CDR3 residues: CASSSSRGGQGTPPDTQYF. CDR3 sequence (DNA): TGTGCCAGCAGTTCTTCCCGGGGTGGACAGGGGACGCCCCCAGATACGCAGTATTTT.

This clonotype has more than one count but fewer than ten. The chain carries TRBV24-1 and TRBJ2-3; tentatively, D is TRBD2 (5 bases). Germline CDR1 is KGHDR and CDR2 is SFDVKD. Trimming removed 3 bases from V and 1 base from J, with 7 bases in between. The CDR3 totals 14 residues. The CDR3 DNA is TGTGCCACCAGTGATGACGGGGGCACAGATACGCAGTATTTT. Protein product: CATSDDGGTDTQYF.

The chain recombines TRBV6-1 with TRBJ2-7; D call uncertain. Looked up from germline, CDR1 is MNHNS and CDR2 is SASEGT. Between the trimmed V and J ends, which lost 6 bases and 0 bases, there was a span of 9 bases. CDR3 size: 13 residues. The CDR3 nucleotides are TGTGCCAGCAGGAATAATCTCTCCTACGAGCAGTACTTC. Translating gives CASRNNLSYEQYF.

This clonotype was seen repeatedly, ten times or more. The genes are TRBV7-2 and TRBJ2-5; D gene unclear. V lost 3 bases to trimming and J lost 3 bases, with 11 bases between them. The CDR3 is made up of 14 amino acids. Germline V gene lookup returns CDR1 SGHTA and CDR2 FQGNSA. CDR3 DNA sequence: TGTGCCAGCAGCTTGGTGCGGAGCGAAGAGACCCAGTACTTC. Translated: CASSLVRSEETQYF.

This clonotype was recorded only once. The V gene is TRBV30, the J gene TRBJ2-3; possible D gene TRBD2, 6 bases. With 0 bases removed from V and 7 bases from J, the gap between germline ends came to 14 bases. The CDR3 spans 14 residues. Germline assignment: CDR1 GTSNPN and CDR2 SVGIG (reference sequence). The DNA of the CDR3 is TGTGCCTGGAGTGTAACCGGGAGCGGAAATACGCAGTATTTT. This translates into CAWSVTGSGNTQYF. The full variable domain, rest sourced from reference TRBV30 and TRBJ2-3, is SQTIHQWPATLVQPVGSPLSLECTVEGTSNPNLYWYRQAAGRGLQLLFYSVGIGQISSEVPQNLSASRPQDRQFILSSKKLLLSDSGFYLCAWSVTGSGNTQYFGPGTRLTVL.

This clonotype showed up just a few times. The chain joins TRBV12-3 or TRBV12-4 to TRBJ2-2; possibly TRBD2 for D (5 bases). The length of the CDR3 is 12 residues. The V end lost 5 bases, the J end lost 9 bases, and 10 bases lay between the germline ends. CDR3 protein: CASSPREWELFF. The CDR3 DNA reads as TGTGCCAGCAGTCCAAGGGAGTGGGAGCTGTTTTTT.

This clonotype has a handful of counts. J is TRBJ2-1 and V is TRBV12-3 or TRBV12-4; D ambiguous. The germline V and J ends were trimmed by 2 bases and 12 bases, with 17 bases remaining between them. The length of the CDR3 is 14 residues. Here the CDR3 reads CASSLTGPPNGQFF. The CDR3 DNA reads TGTGCCAGCAGTTTAACTGGTCCGCCCAACGGGCAGTTCTTC.

This clonotype appeared a few times. The chain uses TRBV6-5 and TRBJ1-6; possible D gene TRBD1, 5 bases. This CDR3 comprises 16 residues. Germline V lookup: CDR1 MNHEY, CDR2 SVGAGI. Trimming removed 6 bases from V and 8 bases from J, with 20 bases in between. The CDR3 bases are TGTGCCAGCAGCCCCGAGGGGCAGATCGCCTATTCACCCCTCCACTTT. Its protein is CASSPEGQIAYSPLHF.